This TCR beta chain was observed in a study of T cell clones after liver transplantation. The overall study: Without induction therapy, subjects received standard immunosuppression until 12-24 months post-transplant. Study-wide points: Graft donor-reactive T cells may have migrated into the graft rather than being deleted.

Comments on this clone: No antigen is known for it.

This CDR3 is 15 amino acids long. Germline V lookup: CDR1 MDHEN, CDR2 SYDVKM. V was cut by 5 bases and J by 8 bases, with 18 bases left in between. Method: immunoSEQ multiplex PCR; TCRdb's copy keeps in-frame clones and lacks some. The sample lists tens of thousands of clones; 70% were seen once. The sequenced sample was CD4+ T cells from blood, obtained at the approximately 15-month timepoint. The chain recombines TRBV28 with TRBJ1-4, with D perhaps matching TRBD1 (5 bases). This receptor was taken from a human patient who received a liver transplant. Some T cells may have originated in the graft donor. The CDR3 sequence: CASSPFRGAIEKLFF. The CDR3 bases are TGTGCCAGCAGTCCCTTTCGAGGGGCAATCGAAAAACTGTTTTTT.